These 9 T cell receptor beta chains came from one sample sequenced in a study of cytotoxic CD8 clonotypes in ibrutinib-treated CLL. This table comes from immunoSEQ multiplex PCR, and its TCRdb copy is limited to in-frame clones, with some not included. Here the sample spans approximately 57,000 clones, roughly 50% being singletons. The sequenced sample was PBMCs, obtained after 24 months of ibrutinib treatment. Receptor source: a human donor with chronic lymphocytic leukemia.

CDR3 in amino acids: CAIGLRGEGYTF. CDR3 DNA: TGTGCCATCGGACTAAGGGGCGAGGGCTACACCTTC. The chain couples TRBV10-3 to TRBJ1-2, with D possibly matching TRBD1 (5 bases). CDR1 and CDR2 (germline): ENHRY, SYGVKD. The CDR3 spans 12 residues. V was trimmed by 8 bases and J by 8 bases, leaving 15 bases between them.

The V gene is TRBV28, the J gene TRBJ2-5, with D uncertain. The CDR3 extends over 11 amino acids. The germline gives CDR1 MDHEN, CDR2 SYDVKM. The V gene lost 9 bases and the J gene lost 5 bases, with 10 bases spanning the gap. The CDR3 DNA sequence: TGTGCCAGTACATCCCGGGAGACCCAGTACTTC. Its translation is CASTSRETQYF.

The V and J genes are TRBV28 and TRBJ2-3; 10 bases fit TRBD1. V lost 4 bases and J lost 4; bases outside the gene matches: 11. This CDR3 contains 17 residues. The V gene's germline CDR1 is MDHEN and CDR2 SYDVKM. CDR3 loop: CASSSPSDRGRADTQYF. Here the CDR3 DNA reads TGTGCCAGCAGTTCCCCCTCCGACAGGGGGCGAGCAGATACGCAGTATTTT.

The sample holds one count of this clone. Relative to the germline gene, one junction end is altered; a read error may explain this. The chain is built from TRBV2 and TRBJ2-5, with D perhaps matching TRBD1 or TRBD2 (5 bases each). Germline loops: CDR1 SNHLY, CDR2 FYNNEI. This CDR3 has 13 amino acids. Written as DNA, the CDR3 is TGTGCCAGCAGGGAAGGGGAGTTCGAGACCCAGTACTTC. Translation: CASREGEFETQYF.

This sequence joins TRBV19 and TRBJ2-2; 7 bases line up with TRBD2. CDR1 is LNHDA, CDR2 SQIVND, per germline (reference sequence). The CDR3 runs to 11 residues. The V gene end was trimmed by 8 bases and the J gene end by 6 bases; junction bases not matched to a gene: 0. This CDR3 reads CASGGAGELFF. DNA for the CDR3: TGTGCCAGTGGGGGGGCCGGGGAGCTGTTTTTT.

This clone has just a few counts. This chain links TRBV7-9 with TRBJ1-4, with a weak D call TRBD1 (5 bases). This CDR3 is 13 amino acids long. The V end lost 0 bases, the J end lost 9 bases, and 8 bases lay between the germline ends. Germline-derived CDR1 and CDR2 are SEHNR and FQNEAQ (reference sequence). The CDR3: CASSLAGGQKLFF. The CDR3 DNA follows: TGTGCCAGCAGCTTAGCGGGGGGACAAAAACTGTTTTTT.

The gene calls are TRBV28 and TRBJ2-7; TRBD2 aligns across 7 bases. The V and J ends lost 5 bases and 6 bases, in that order; junction bases with no gene match: 4. The CDR3 has 12 residues. The germline V gene encodes CDR1 MDHEN and CDR2 SYDVKM. DNA of the CDR3: TGTGCCAGCAGTGTGCGGGGGTCCGAGCAGTACTTC. Its protein product is CASSVRGSEQYF.

V gene TRBV19 combines with J gene TRBJ2-3; D uncertain. Germline assignment: CDR1 LNHDA and CDR2 SQIVND (reference sequence). The CDR3 contains 14 residues. V was trimmed by 5 bases and J by 3 bases, leaving 12 bases between them. CDR3 loop: CASSFPQPTDTQYF. The CDR3 DNA reads TGTGCCAGTAGTTTCCCACAGCCGACAGATACGCAGTATTTT.

This clone was picked up a small number of times. This chain joins TRBV14 and TRBJ2-7; no definite D call. The germline gives CDR1 SGHDN, CDR2 FVKESK. V was shortened by 6 bases and J by 0 bases, with 9 bases between the two germline ends. The length of the CDR3 is 13 residues. The CDR3 is CASSLLSSYEQYF. Here the CDR3 DNA reads TGTGCCAGCAGTCTCCTAAGCTCCTACGAGCAGTACTTC.